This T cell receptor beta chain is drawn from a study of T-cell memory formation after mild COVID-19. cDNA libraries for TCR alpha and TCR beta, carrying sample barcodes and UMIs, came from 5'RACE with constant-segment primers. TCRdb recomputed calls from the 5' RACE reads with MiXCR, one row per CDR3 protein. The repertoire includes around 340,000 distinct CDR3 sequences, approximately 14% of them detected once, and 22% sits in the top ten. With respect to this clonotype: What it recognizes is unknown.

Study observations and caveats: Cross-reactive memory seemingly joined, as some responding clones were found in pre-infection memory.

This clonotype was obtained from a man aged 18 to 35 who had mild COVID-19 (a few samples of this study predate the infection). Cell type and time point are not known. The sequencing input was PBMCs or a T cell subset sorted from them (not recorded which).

The CDR3 spells CSVGPSGSYNEQFF. Written as DNA, the CDR3 is TGCAGCGTGGGCCCCAGCGGATCCTACAATGAGCAGTTCTTC. The rearrangement links TRBV29-1 to TRBJ2-1; perhaps TRBD2 as D (5 bases). The length of the CDR3 is 14 residues. Germline V gene sequence: CDR1 SQVTM, CDR2 ANQGSEA. V was pared by 6 bases and J by 1 base, with 13 bases between.